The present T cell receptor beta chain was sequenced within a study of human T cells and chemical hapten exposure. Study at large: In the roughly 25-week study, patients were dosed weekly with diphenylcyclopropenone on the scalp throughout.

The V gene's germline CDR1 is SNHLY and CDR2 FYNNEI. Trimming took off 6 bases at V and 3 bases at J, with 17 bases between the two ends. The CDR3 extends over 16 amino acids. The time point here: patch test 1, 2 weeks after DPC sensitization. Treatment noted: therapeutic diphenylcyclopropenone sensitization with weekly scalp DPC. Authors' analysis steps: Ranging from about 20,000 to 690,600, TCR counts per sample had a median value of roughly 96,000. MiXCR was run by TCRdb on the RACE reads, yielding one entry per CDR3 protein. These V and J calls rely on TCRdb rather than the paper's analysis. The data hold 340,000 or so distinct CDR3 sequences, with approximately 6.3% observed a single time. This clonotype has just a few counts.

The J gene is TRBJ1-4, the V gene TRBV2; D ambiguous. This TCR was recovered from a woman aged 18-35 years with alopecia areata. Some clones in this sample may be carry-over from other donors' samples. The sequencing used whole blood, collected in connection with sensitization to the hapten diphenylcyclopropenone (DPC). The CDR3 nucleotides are TGTGCCAGCAGCGGACCGGGGATGGGAGCTAATGAAAAACTGTTTTTT. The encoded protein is CASSGPGMGANEKLFF.